This TCR beta chain was captured in a study of regulatory T cells in long-lasting Graves disease. Specified time point: newly diagnosed GD, antithyroid drugs for less than 3 months. The TCR library was made from RNA extracted from PBMCs. Germline loops: CDR1 SNHLY, CDR2 FYNNEI. Trimming took 2 bases from V and 7 from J, leaving 7 bases between them. The CDR3 is made up of 12 amino acids. Investigators prepared the TCR beta libraries by applying iRepertoire HTBI primers and Arm-PCR of CDR3 regions. TCRdb redid the calling of the multiplex PCR reads with MiXCR, one entry per CDR3 protein. Seen here are some 400,000 distinct CDR3 sequences, under 15% observed once, and the top ten hold about a sixth. At least ten counts were recorded for this clonotype. The same sample was also used in a study of T cells in Graves' hyperthyroidism and ophthalmopathy.

This TCR was recovered from a woman in her 30s with Graves disease. The chain carries TRBV2 and TRBJ2-3; D not certain. Sequenced material: peripheral blood mononuclear cells (PBMCs), taken at new diagnosis, from a patient treated with antithyroid drugs. Written as DNA, the CDR3 is TGTGCCAGCAGTGAAACGTCAAATACGCAGTATTTT. Translation: CASSETSNTQYF. Filled out from reference TRBV2 and TRBJ2-3, the complete variable domain reads EPEVTQTPSHQVTQMGQEVILRCVPISNHLYFYWYRQILGQKVEFLVSFYNNEISEKSEIFDDQFSVERPDGSNFTLKIRSTKLEDSAMYFCASSETSNTQYFGPGTRLTVL.